One and the same sample provided the 19 T cell receptor beta chains below, sequenced in a study of T cell responses to AZD1222 COVID-19 vaccine. Profiling relied on immunoSEQ multiplex PCR, and the TCRdb table lists in-frame clones only, not all of them. The data hold about 150,000 clones, with more than 80% observed a single time. The material was peripheral blood, obtained 28 days after the second AZD1222 dose. The receptors derive from an adult who received the AZD1222 COVID-19 vaccine.

The chain uses TRBV11-2 and TRBJ1-2; possible D gene TRBD1, 5 bases. With 1 base removed from V and 3 bases from J, the gap between germline ends came to 15 bases. The CDR3 loop spans 16 amino acids. The germline gives CDR1 SGHAT, CDR2 FQNNGV. The DNA of the CDR3 is TGTGCCAGCAGCTTAGGACCCGGAACAGGCGACTATGGCTACACCTTC. This gives the protein CASSLGPGTGDYGYTF.

The rearrangement links TRBV4-2 to TRBJ2-7; 9 bases are shared with TRBD2. Per germline, CDR1 LGHNA and CDR2 YNFKEQ. V lost 0 bases, J lost 1 base, and 7 bases stayed unmatched. The CDR3 consists of 17 residues. The CDR3 region has the DNA TGTGCCAGCAGCCAAGATCACGGGCGGGAGGGGTCCTACGAGCAGTACTTC. This translates into CASSQDHGREGSYEQYF.

The chain links TRBV30 to TRBJ2-2, with 7 bases lining up with TRBD2. Trimming took 1 base from V and 11 from J; bases not matched to a gene: 7. This CDR3 comprises 13 residues. Germline-derived CDR1 and CDR2 are GTSNPN and SVGIG (reference sequence). The CDR3, as DNA: TGTGCCTGGAGTGCAAAAGCGGGATTCGAGCTGTTTTTT. Translated, it gives CAWSAKAGFELFF. The variable domain in full, completed from reference TRBV30 and TRBJ2-2, reads SQTIHQWPATLVQPVGSPLSLECTVEGTSNPNLYWYRQAAGRGLQLLFYSVGIGQISSEVPQNLSASRPQDRQFILSSKKLLLSDSGFYLCAWSAKAGFELFFGEGSRLTVL.

A single count supports this clone. This chain connects TRBV5-1 to TRBJ2-5; 9 bases map to TRBD2. The CDR3 is 14 amino acids. J was trimmed by 4 bases and V by 3 bases; bases with no gene match: 4. The V gene's germline CDR1 is SGHRS and CDR2 YFSETQ. The CDR3 reads CASSWTSVRETQYF. The CDR3 DNA follows: TGCGCCAGCAGCTGGACTAGCGTCAGAGAGACCCAGTACTTC.

The chain recombines TRBV19 with TRBJ2-1, with D perhaps TRBD2 (5 bases). V was shortened by 7 bases and J by 0 bases, with 16 bases between the two germline ends. Germline V gives CDR1 LNHDA, CDR2 SQIVND (reference sequence). This CDR3 contains 16 residues. The CDR3 here is CASTLRSGSSYNEQFF. The DNA for the CDR3 is TGTGCCAGTACCCTGCGGTCGGGGAGCTCCTACAATGAGCAGTTCTTC.

The genes are TRBV2 and TRBJ2-7; D uncertain. The germline V gene has CDR1 SNHLY and CDR2 FYNNEI. The length of the CDR3 is 13 residues. Between the trimmed V and J ends, which lost 3 bases and 5 bases, there was a span of 11 bases. The CDR3 sequence: CASSDPPFHEQYF. The DNA of the CDR3 is TGTGCCAGCAGTGATCCCCCTTTCCACGAGCAGTACTTC.

The CDR3 nucleotides are TGTGCCAGCAGCCAGAGGACAGGCTCTGGGGAAAAACTGTTTTTT. It specifies CASSQRTGSGEKLFF. The chain has TRBV4-2 and TRBJ1-4; TRBD1 matches at 7 bases. The germline gives CDR1 LGHNA, CDR2 YNFKEQ. With 3 bases clipped from V and 8 bases from J, the junction kept 9 bases outside the gene matches. The CDR3 contains 15 residues.

The CDR3 DNA sequence: TGTGCCAGCAGCCAGGGGACTGGAAACACCATATATTTT. Its protein product is CASSQGTGNTIYF. V and J are TRBV7-9 and TRBJ1-3, with D possibly matching TRBD1 (6 bases). The V gene lost 5 bases and the J gene lost 2 bases, with 7 bases spanning the gap. This CDR3 has 13 residues. From germline, CDR1 is SEHNR and CDR2 FQNEAQ (reference sequence).

The chain recombines TRBV6-5 with TRBJ2-2; D possibly corresponds to TRBD1 (6 bases). V was cut by 8 bases and J by 2 bases, with 15 bases left in between. The CDR3 runs 15 residues. The germline V gene encodes CDR1 MNHEY and CDR2 SVGAGI. The DNA for the CDR3 is TGTGCCAGCGCGTTAACGGGACACAACACCGGGGAGCTGTTTTTT. Translation gives CASALTGHNTGELFF.

The chain combines TRBV29-1 with TRBJ2-7, with D perhaps matching TRBD1 (5 bases). The length of the CDR3 is 12 residues. Germline loops: CDR1 SQVTM, CDR2 ANQGSEA. CDR3 nucleotides: TGCAGTGATGGGGAAAGGGGCTACGAGCAGTACTTC. It codes for CSDGERGYEQYF.

The gene calls are TRBV28 and TRBJ2-1; 13 positions agree with TRBD2. V lost 3 bases, J lost 0 bases, and 8 bases stayed unmatched. The CDR3 is 19 amino acids. Germline values: CDR1 MDHEN, CDR2 SYDVKM. The CDR3 DNA is TGTGCCAGCAGTTTTTGGAGGACTAGCGGGAGTAGCTCCTACAATGAGCAGTTCTTC. Encoded protein: CASSFWRTSGSSSYNEQFF.

CDR3 sequence (DNA): TGTGCCAGCAGTTTATGGGCGGGAGGGCCCCCTAGCACAGATACGCAGTATTTT. Encoded protein: CASSLWAGGPPSTDTQYF. The chain couples TRBV27 to TRBJ2-3; 9 bases are a match to TRBD2. This CDR3 region has 18 residues. CDR1 and CDR2 from the germline V gene are MNHEY and SMNVEV (reference sequence). The ends lost 1 base at V and 0 bases at J; junction bases unmatched: 8.

In this sample, this clone turned up a few times. The chain recombines TRBV18 with TRBJ1-1; 10 positions match TRBD1. The CDR3 has 15 amino acids. After removal of 6 bases from V and 10 bases from J, the junction contained 14 bases not matched to a gene. Looked up from germline, CDR1 is KGHSH and CDR2 is LQKENI. CDR3 sequence reads: CASSPETGGNPGAFF. CDR3 nucleotides: TGTGCCAGCTCGCCAGAGACAGGGGGCAACCCTGGAGCTTTCTTT.

The chain is built from TRBV7-2 and TRBJ2-7; D perhaps matches TRBD2 (5 bases). The CDR3 runs 14 residues. CDR1 SGHTA and CDR2 FQGNSA come from the germline V gene. Trimming pared 1 base from V and 4 bases from J, leaving 11 bases between. This chain's CDR3 is CASSLGSGSYEQYF. DNA for the CDR3: TGTGCCAGCAGCTTAGGGTCGGGATCTTACGAGCAGTACTTC. The entire variable domain, with the rest obtained from reference TRBV7-2 and TRBJ2-7, is as follows: GAGVSQSPSNKVTEKGKDVELRCDPISGHTALYWYRQSLGQGLEFLIYFQGNSAPDKSGLPSDRFSAERTGGSVSTLTIQRTQQEDSAVYLCASSLGSGSYEQYFGPGTRLTVT.

The chain links TRBV5-1 to TRBJ1-1; the match to TRBD1 covers 7 bases. This CDR3 contains 15 residues. CDR1 and CDR2 from the germline V gene are SGHRS and YFSETQ. The trim removed 3 bases at V and 1 base at J, leaving 6 bases unmatched. The CDR3 region has the DNA TGCGCCAGCAGCTCAGGGGGGGCAAAGAACACTGAAGCTTTCTTT. Translation gives CASSSGGAKNTEAFF.

This clone was recorded only once. V is TRBV6-1 and J is TRBJ1-2; D is uncertain. With 1 base removed from V and 8 bases from J, the gap between germline ends came to 11 bases. The germline V gene has CDR1 MNHNS and CDR2 SASEGT. CDR3 length: 13 amino acids. CDR3 DNA sequence: TGTGCCAGCAGTGAAGAGGCAACCGGGGGCTACACCTTC. Amino acid sequence: CASSEEATGGYTF.

This chain joins TRBV27 and TRBJ1-6; no firm D call. This CDR3 contains 15 residues. V shed 5 bases and J shed 9 bases, with 17 bases lying between them. From germline, CDR1 is MNHEY and CDR2 SMNVEV (reference sequence). Here the CDR3 DNA reads TGTGCCAGCAGTCTTGATCGCACCGGGATTTCACCCCTCCACTTT. The encoded protein is CASSLDRTGISPLHF.

The chain employs TRBV28 and TRBJ2-7, with D possibly called TRBD1 or TRBD2 (5 bases each). The CDR3 is made up of 15 amino acids. The germline CDR1 and CDR2 sequences are MDHEN and SYDVKM. The ends were cut back, 3 bases at V and 2 bases at J, with 14 bases in the middle. The DNA of the CDR3 is TGTGCCAGCAGTTTGCTAGAGGGGTTGGCCTACGAGCAGTACTTC. Translation: CASSLLEGLAYEQYF. Complete variable domain (other parts from reference TRBV28 and TRBJ2-7): DVKVTQSSRYLVKRTGEKVFLECVQDMDHENMFWYRQDPGLGLRLIYFSYDVKMKEKGDIPEGYSVSREKKERFSLILESASTNQTSMYLCASSLLEGLAYEQYFGPGTRLTVT.

The V gene is TRBV3-1 (or the pseudogene TRBV3-2), the J gene TRBJ2-2, with unresolved D. The CDR3 is 13 residues long. The germline CDR1 and CDR2 sequences are LGHDT and YNNKEL (reference sequence). V was pared by 6 bases and J by 4 bases, with 9 bases between. CDR3 sequence reads: CASRADPTGELFF. The CDR3 nucleotides read TGTGCCAGCAGGGCAGACCCCACCGGGGAGCTGTTTTTT.